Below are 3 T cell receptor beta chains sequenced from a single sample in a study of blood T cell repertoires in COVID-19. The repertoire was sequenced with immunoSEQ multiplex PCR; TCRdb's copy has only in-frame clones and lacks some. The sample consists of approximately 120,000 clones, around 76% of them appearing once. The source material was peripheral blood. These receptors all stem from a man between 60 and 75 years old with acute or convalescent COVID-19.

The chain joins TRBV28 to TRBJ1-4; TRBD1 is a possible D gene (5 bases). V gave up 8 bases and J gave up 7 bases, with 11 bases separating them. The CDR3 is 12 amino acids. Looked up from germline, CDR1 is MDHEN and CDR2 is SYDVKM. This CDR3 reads CASGAGPEKLFF. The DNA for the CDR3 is TGTGCCAGCGGGGCAGGGCCTGAAAAACTGTTTTTT. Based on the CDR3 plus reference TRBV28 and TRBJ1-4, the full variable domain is DVKVTQSSRYLVKRTGEKVFLECVQDMDHENMFWYRQDPGLGLRLIYFSYDVKMKEKGDIPEGYSVSREKKERFSLILESASTNQTSMYLCASGAGPEKLFFGSGTQLSVL.

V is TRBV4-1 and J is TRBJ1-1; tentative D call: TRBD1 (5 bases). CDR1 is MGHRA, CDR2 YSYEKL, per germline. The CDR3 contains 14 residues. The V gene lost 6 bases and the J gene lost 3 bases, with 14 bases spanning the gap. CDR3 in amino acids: CASRGAIRDTEAFF. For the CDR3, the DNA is TGCGCCAGCAGAGGGGCAATAAGGGACACTGAAGCTTTCTTT.

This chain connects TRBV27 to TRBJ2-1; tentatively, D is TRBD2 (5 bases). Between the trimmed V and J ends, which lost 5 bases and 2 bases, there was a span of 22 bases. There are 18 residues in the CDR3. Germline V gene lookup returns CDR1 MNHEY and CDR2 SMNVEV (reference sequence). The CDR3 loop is CASSERLERGRPYNEQFF. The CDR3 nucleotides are TGTGCCAGCAGTGAGCGGTTAGAGAGAGGTCGTCCCTACAATGAGCAGTTCTTC.